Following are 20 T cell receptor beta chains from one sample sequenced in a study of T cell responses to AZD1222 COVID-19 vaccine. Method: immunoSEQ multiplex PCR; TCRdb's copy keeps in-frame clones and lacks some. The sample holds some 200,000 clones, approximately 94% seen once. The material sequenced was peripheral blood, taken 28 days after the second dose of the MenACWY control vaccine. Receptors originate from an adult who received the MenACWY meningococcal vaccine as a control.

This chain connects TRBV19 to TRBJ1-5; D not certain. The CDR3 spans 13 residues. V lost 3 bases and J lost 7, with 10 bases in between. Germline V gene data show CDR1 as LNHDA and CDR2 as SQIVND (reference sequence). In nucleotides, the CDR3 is TGTGCCAGTAGTATTGAGGCACGGCAGCCCCAGCATTTT. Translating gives CASSIEARQPQHF.

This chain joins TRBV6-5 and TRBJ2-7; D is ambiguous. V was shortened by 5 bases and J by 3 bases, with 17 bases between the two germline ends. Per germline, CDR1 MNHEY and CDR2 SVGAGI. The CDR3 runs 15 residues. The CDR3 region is CASSTDPPFSYEQYF. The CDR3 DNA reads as TGTGCCAGCAGTACTGACCCACCGTTCAGCTACGAGCAGTACTTC.

CDR3 residues: CASRGSLSFF. The CDR3 DNA sequence: TGTGCCAGCAGAGGGAGTTTGTCTTTCTTT. V gene TRBV28 combines with J gene TRBJ1-1; D is uncertain. Germline lookup yields CDR1 MDHEN and CDR2 SYDVKM. V was trimmed by 6 bases and J by 12 bases, leaving 11 bases between them. This CDR3 is 10 amino acids long.

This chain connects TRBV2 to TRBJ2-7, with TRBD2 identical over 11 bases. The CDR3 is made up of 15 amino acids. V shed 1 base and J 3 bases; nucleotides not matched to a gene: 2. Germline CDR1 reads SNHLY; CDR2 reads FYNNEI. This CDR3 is CASSEVTSGSYEQYF. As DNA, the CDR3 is TGTGCCAGCAGTGAAGTAACTAGCGGGAGCTACGAGCAGTACTTC.

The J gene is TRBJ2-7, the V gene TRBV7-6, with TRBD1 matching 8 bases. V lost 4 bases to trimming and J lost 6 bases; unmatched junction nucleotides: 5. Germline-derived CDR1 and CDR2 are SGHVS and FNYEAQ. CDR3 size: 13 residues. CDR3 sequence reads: CASSWKTGAEQYF. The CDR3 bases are TGTGCCAGCAGCTGGAAGACAGGGGCCGAGCAGTACTTC.

The CDR3 DNA sequence: TGTGCCACCAGTGATTCCCAGGGTTTGAATGGCTACACCTTC. It is translated as CATSDSQGLNGYTF. The chain has TRBV24-1 and TRBJ1-2, with a tentative D call TRBD1 (5 bases). This CDR3 is built from 14 residues. V was shortened by 2 bases and J by 6 bases, with 12 bases between the two germline ends. Germline CDR1 and CDR2: KGHDR and SFDVKD.

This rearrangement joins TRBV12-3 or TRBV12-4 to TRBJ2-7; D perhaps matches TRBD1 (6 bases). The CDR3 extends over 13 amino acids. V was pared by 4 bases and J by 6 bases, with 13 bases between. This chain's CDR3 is CASSSRQVSEQYF. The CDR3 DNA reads TGTGCCAGCAGTTCAAGACAGGTCAGCGAGCAGTACTTC.

In DNA form, the CDR3 reads TGTGCCAGCAGCGGGGCAGGGGATGGGGATGAGCAGTTCTTC. Translated, it gives CASSGAGDGDEQFF. V and J are TRBV2 and TRBJ2-1; a weak D match, TRBD1 (6 bases). V lost 6 bases to trimming and J lost 8 bases, with 17 bases between them. The CDR3 spans 14 residues. Germline V gives CDR1 SNHLY, CDR2 FYNNEI.

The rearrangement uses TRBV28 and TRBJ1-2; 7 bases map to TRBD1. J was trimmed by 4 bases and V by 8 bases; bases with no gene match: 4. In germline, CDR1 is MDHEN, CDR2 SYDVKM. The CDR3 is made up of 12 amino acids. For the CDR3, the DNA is TGTGCCAGCGAGGGGACAGCCTATGGCTACACCTTC. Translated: CASEGTAYGYTF.

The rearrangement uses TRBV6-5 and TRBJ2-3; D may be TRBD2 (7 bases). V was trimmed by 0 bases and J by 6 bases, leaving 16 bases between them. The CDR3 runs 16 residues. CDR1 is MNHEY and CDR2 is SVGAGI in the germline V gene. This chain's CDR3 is CASSYSGGGRGDTQYF. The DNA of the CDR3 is TGTGCCAGCAGTTACTCCGGCGGGGGCCGAGGGGATACGCAGTATTTT.

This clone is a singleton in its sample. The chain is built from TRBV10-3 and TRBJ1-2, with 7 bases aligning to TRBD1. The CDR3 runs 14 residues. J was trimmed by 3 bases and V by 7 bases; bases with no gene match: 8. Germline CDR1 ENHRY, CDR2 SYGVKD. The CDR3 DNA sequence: TGTGCCATCAATCAGGAGGGGGCTCACTATGGCTACACCTTC. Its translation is CAINQEGAHYGYTF.

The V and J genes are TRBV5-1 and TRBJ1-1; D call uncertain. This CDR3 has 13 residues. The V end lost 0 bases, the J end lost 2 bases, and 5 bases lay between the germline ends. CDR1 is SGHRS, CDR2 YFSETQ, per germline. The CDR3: CASSLVTNTEAFF. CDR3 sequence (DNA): TGCGCCAGCAGCTTGGTTACAAACACTGAAGCTTTCTTT.

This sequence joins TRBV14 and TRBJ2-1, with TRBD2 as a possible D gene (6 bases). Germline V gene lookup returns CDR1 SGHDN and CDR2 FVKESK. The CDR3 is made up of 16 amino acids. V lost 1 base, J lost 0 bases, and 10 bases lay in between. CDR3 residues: CASSQVAGSSYNEQFF. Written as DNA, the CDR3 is TGTGCCAGCAGCCAAGTCGCGGGGAGCTCCTACAATGAGCAGTTCTTC.

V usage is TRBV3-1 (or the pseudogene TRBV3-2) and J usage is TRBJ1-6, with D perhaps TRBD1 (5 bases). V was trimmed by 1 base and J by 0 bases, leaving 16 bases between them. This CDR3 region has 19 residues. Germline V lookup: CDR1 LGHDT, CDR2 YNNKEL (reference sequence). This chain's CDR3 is CASSQGARGPSSYNSPLHF. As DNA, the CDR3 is TGTGCCAGCAGCCAAGGCGCGCGGGGACCAAGCTCCTATAATTCACCCCTCCACTTT.

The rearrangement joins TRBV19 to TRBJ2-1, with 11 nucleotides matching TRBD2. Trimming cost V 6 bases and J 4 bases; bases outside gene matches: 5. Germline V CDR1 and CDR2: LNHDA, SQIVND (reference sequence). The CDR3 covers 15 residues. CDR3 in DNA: TGTGCCAGTAGCAGGAGACTAGCGGGGTACAATGAGCAGTTCTTC. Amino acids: CASSRRLAGYNEQFF.

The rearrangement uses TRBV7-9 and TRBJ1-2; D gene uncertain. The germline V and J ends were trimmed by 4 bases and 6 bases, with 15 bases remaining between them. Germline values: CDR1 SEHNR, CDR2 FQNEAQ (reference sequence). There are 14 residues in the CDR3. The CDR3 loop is CASSSPTPLNGYTF. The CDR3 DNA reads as TGTGCCAGCAGCTCGCCCACCCCTTTGAATGGCTACACCTTC.

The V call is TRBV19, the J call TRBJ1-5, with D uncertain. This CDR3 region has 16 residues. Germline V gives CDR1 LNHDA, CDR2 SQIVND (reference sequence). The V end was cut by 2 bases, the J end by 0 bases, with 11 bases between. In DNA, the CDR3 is TGTGCCAGTAGTATATACGGGGTTTTTAGCAATCAGCCCCAGCATTTT. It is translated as CASSIYGVFSNQPQHF.

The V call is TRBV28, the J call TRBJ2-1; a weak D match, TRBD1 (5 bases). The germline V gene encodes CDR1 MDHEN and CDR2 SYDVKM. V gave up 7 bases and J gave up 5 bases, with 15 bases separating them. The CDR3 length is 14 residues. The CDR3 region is CASISYRMNNEQFF. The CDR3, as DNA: TGTGCCAGCATTTCTTACAGGATGAACAATGAGCAGTTCTTC. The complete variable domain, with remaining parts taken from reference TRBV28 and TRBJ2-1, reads DVKVTQSSRYLVKRTGEKVFLECVQDMDHENMFWYRQDPGLGLRLIYFSYDVKMKEKGDIPEGYSVSREKKERFSLILESASTNQTSMYLCASISYRMNNEQFFGPGTRLTVL.

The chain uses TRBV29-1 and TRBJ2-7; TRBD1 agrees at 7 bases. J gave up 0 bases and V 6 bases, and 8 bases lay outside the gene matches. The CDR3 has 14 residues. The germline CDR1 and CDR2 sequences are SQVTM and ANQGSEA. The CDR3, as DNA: TGCAGCGTCCAGGGACAGCGAAGCTCCTACGAGCAGTACTTC. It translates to CSVQGQRSSYEQYF.

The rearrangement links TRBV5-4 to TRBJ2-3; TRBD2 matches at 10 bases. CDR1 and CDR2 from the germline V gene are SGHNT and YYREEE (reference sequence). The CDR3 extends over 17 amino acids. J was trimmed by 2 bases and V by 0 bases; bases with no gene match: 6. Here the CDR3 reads CASSLALAGALTDTQYF. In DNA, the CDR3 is TGTGCCAGCAGCTTGGCCCTAGCGGGGGCCCTCACAGATACGCAGTATTTT.